This T cell receptor (beta chain) was observed in a study of cytomegalovirus exposure and HLA in healthy donors. Study-wide points: The CMV antigen specificity of three CMV-associated chains was confirmed through in vitro analysis. For cytomegalovirus status, the classifier reportedly gave diagnoses with high specificity and sensitivity. Rare TCR sequences predominated, though certain public TCRs were found in many donors.

Sequenced by immunoSEQ multiplex PCR; TCRdb stores in-frame clones only, minus some. Found here are 150,000 to 160,000 clones, about 86% of them singletons; the top ten hold about 2.2%. With regard to this clone: No antigen is known for it.

Per the germline V gene, CDR1 is MGHDK and CDR2 is SYGVNS. The CDR3 is 13 residues long. V was clipped by 6 bases and J by 7 bases, with 15 bases between them. The donors were part of the validation cohort, which consisted of about 120 subjects and was separate from the first cohort of several hundred subjects. Sequenced: PBMCs. The J gene is TRBJ1-1, the V gene TRBV25-1; tentative D call: TRBD1 (5 bases). The sequence was collected from a human donor in good health. CDR3 sequence reads: CASRAVRGNEAFF. CDR3 nucleotide sequence: TGTGCCAGCAGGGCTGTTAGGGGCAATGAAGCTTTCTTT.